This TCR beta chain was observed in a study of cytomegalovirus exposure and HLA in healthy donors. The CDR3 is made up of 14 amino acids. In the PCR, 60 Vbeta and 13 Jbeta primers were used. Here immunoSEQ multiplex PCR was the method, and the copy in TCRdb shows in-frame clones only, minus some. Of about 130,000 clones listed, nearly 85% were seen once; the top ten hold approximately 1.1%. This clone was picked up a small number of times. The TCR comes from a boy aged 5-17 years in good health and CMV-seronegative. The specimen sequenced was PBMCs. The chain has TRBV1 and TRBJ1-5; TRBD1 was called by the table and not checked on the DNA. TRBV1 is classified as a pseudogene. The CDR3, as DNA: TGCACCAGCAGCCTCACAGGGTTCGAGCAGCCCCAGCATTTT. Translating gives CTSSLTGFEQPQHF.